The 14 T cell receptor beta chains below were found in one sample sequenced in a study of cytomegalovirus exposure and HLA in healthy donors. PCR amplification relied on 60 Vbeta primers (plus 13 Jbeta primers). Profiled with immunoSEQ multiplex PCR; TCRdb holds only in-frame clones, not every one. The top ten clones hold 3.2% of a sample with more than 140,000 clones, approximately 78% of them seen once. Material for sequencing was PBMCs. These receptors were collected from a young man in good health and CMV-seropositive.

For this clone: Sequence at one end of the junction differs from germline and may be a read error. This sequence joins TRBV4-1 and TRBJ2-1, with 8 bases lining up with TRBD2. Looked up from germline, CDR1 is MGHRA and CDR2 is YSYEKL. The CDR3 length is 14 residues. DNA of the CDR3: TGCGCCAGCAGCCAAGATATTGGGGCGGGAGGTCCCCTCTTC. Translated: CASSQDIGAGGPLF.

The chain has TRBV27 and TRBJ2-5; 10 positions agree with TRBD1. The last part of the DNA fits TRBJ2-7 better; the J call may be wrong. The CDR3 is 14 amino acids. Germline-derived CDR1 and CDR2 are MNHEY and SMNVEV (reference sequence). DNA of the CDR3: TGTGCCAGCAGTTTAGGGGACAGGGGCTACGAGCAGTACTTC. Amino acid sequence: CASSLGDRGYEQYF.

The rearrangement joins TRBV5-1 to TRBJ1-5; 7 bases line up with TRBD1. This CDR3 has 18 residues. Trimming removed 0 bases from V and 1 base from J; junction bases left unmatched: 10. CDR1 is SGHRS and CDR2 is YFSETQ in the germline V gene. The CDR3 sequence: CASSLARGEYVSNQPQHF. Here the CDR3 DNA reads TGCGCCAGCAGCTTGGCCAGGGGGGAATACGTGAGCAATCAGCCCCAGCATTTT.

The chain joins TRBV9 to TRBJ1-1; 9 bases are a match to TRBD1. Germline CDR1 is SGDLS and CDR2 is YYNGEE. V shed 0 bases and J 0 bases; nucleotides not matched to a gene: 6. The CDR3 has 17 amino acids. CDR3 DNA sequence: TGTGCCAGCAGCGTAGCCCCGACAGGGGGGTTGAACACTGAAGCTTTCTTT. Translated, it gives CASSVAPTGGLNTEAFF. The entire variable domain, with the rest obtained from reference TRBV9 and TRBJ1-1, is as follows: DSGVTQTPKHLITATGQRVTLRCSPRSGDLSVYWYQQSLDQGLQFLIQYYNGEERAKGNILERFSAQQFPDLHSELNLSSLELGDSALYFCASSVAPTGGLNTEAFFGQGTRLTVV.

The chain combines TRBV4-2 with TRBJ1-5; D not resolved. Germline-derived CDR1 and CDR2 are LGHNA and YNFKEQ. The CDR3 has 15 residues. Trimming stripped 4 bases from V and 1 base from J, with 11 bases between. The CDR3 reads CASSPTQASNQPQHF. For the CDR3, the DNA is TGTGCCAGCAGCCCGACGCAGGCCAGCAATCAGCCCCAGCATTTT.

The J gene is TRBJ1-1, the V gene TRBV11-2, with D tentatively TRBD1 (6 bases). CDR1 SGHAT and CDR2 FQNNGV come from the germline V gene. Trimming took 9 bases from V and 1 from J, leaving 9 bases between them. This CDR3 region has 12 residues. The CDR3 bases are TGTGCCAGTTCGACAGGGAACACTGAAGCTTTCTTT. Its translation is CASSTGNTEAFF.

The chain couples TRBV6-5 to TRBJ1-5; tentatively, D is TRBD1 (5 bases). V was cut by 0 bases and J by 6 bases, with 12 bases left in between. CDR3 length: 15 residues. CDR1 and CDR2 (germline): MNHEY, SVGAGI. CDR3: CASSYSVAGGQPQHF. The CDR3 region has the DNA TGTGCCAGCAGTTACTCAGTCGCCGGGGGTCAGCCCCAGCATTTT.

V and J are TRBV11-2 and TRBJ2-1, with 9 bases aligning to TRBD2. The CDR3 runs to 15 residues. The germline gives CDR1 SGHAT, CDR2 FQNNGV. V gave up 3 bases and J gave up 4 bases; unmatched junction bases: 4. CDR3 coding DNA: TGTGCCAGCAGCTTGATGCTAGCGGGATACAATGAGCAGTTCTTC. This codes for CASSLMLAGYNEQFF. The full variable domain, completed using reference TRBV11-2 and TRBJ2-1, is EAGVAQSPRYKIIEKRQSVAFWCNPISGHATLYWYQQILGQGPKLLIQFQNNGVVDDSQLPKDRFSAERLKGVDSTLKIQPAKLEDSAVYLCASSLMLAGYNEQFFGPGTRLTVL.

The rearrangement links TRBV5-4 to TRBJ1-1; maybe TRBD1 (6 bases). Germline CDR1 SGHNT, CDR2 YYREEE (reference sequence). Trimming left V 0 bases short and J 8 bases short, with 14 bases between. This CDR3 spans 14 amino acids. DNA of the CDR3: TGTGCCAGCAGCTTGGTGGGGGCAGAGGAAGAAGCTTTCTTT. Translated: CASSLVGAEEEAFF.

The chain joins TRBV5-8 to TRBJ2-7; possibly TRBD2 for D (6 bases). The germline CDR1 and CDR2 sequences are SGHTS and YDEGEE. The CDR3 spans 13 residues. Trimming left V 0 bases short and J 5 bases short, with 9 bases between. The CDR3 spells CASSLGGGHEQYF. The CDR3 DNA reads TGTGCCAGCAGCTTGGGGGGAGGCCACGAGCAGTACTTC.

V gene TRBV27 combines with J gene TRBJ2-7, with D maybe TRBD2 (5 bases). Germline CDR1 is MNHEY and CDR2 is SMNVEV (reference sequence). The CDR3 runs 15 residues. Trimming took off 4 bases at V and 0 bases at J, with 13 bases between the two ends. CDR3 in amino acids: CASSYLAGHSYEQYF. CDR3 DNA sequence: TGTGCCAGCAGTTATTTGGCGGGTCACTCCTACGAGCAGTACTTC.

The chain links TRBV2 to TRBJ1-5; TRBD1 aligns across 7 bases. The CDR3 covers 14 residues. The V segment lost 7 bases and the J segment 4 bases; nucleotides outside the gene matches: 7. CDR1 is SNHLY, CDR2 FYNNEI, per germline. The CDR3 coding sequence is TGTGCCAGCACTCTCTCGGACAGGAATCAGCCCCAGCATTTT. It is translated as CASTLSDRNQPQHF.

This clone was recorded a few times. The J gene is TRBJ2-1, the V gene TRBV6-5; 8 bases are a match to TRBD2. Trimming at V came to 6 bases and at J to 7 bases, leaving 11 bases not matched to a gene. This CDR3 comprises 15 residues. Per the germline V gene, CDR1 is MNHEY and CDR2 is SVGAGI. CDR3 amino acids: CASSHGGLGGNEQFF. The CDR3, as DNA: TGTGCCAGCAGCCACGGGGGACTAGGAGGGAATGAGCAGTTCTTC.

V usage is TRBV29-1 and J usage is TRBJ2-3, with D perhaps TRBD1 (6 bases). This CDR3 contains 13 residues. Germline-derived CDR1 and CDR2 are SQVTM and ANQGSEA. V gave up 3 bases and J gave up 5 bases, with 12 bases separating them. CDR3 sequence (DNA): TGCAGCGTTGACTGGGGGCTGGAAGATACGCAGTATTTT. It codes for CSVDWGLEDTQYF.